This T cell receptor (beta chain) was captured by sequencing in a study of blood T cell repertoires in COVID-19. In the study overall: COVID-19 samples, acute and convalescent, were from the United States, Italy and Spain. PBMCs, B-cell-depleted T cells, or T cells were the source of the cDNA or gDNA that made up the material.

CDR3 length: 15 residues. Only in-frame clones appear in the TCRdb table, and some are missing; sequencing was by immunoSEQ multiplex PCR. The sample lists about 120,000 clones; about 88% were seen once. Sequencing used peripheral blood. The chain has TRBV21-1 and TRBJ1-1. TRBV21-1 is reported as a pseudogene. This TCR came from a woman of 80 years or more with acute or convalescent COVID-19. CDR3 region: CASSPGGVLNTEAFF. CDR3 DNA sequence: TGTGCCAGCAGCCCCGGGGGGGTCCTGAACACTGAAGCTTTCTTT.